This TCR beta chain is from a study of T cell repertoires in aging, cancer and after chemotherapy. Rearranged V-D-J TRB sequences were amplified with a mixed TRB-A/B primer pool. MiXCR, run by TCRdb on the multiplex PCR reads, gives a single entry per CDR3 protein. Counted here are 2,500 or so distinct CDR3 sequences, nearly 60% occurring once; the ten biggest clones make up roughly 35%. Overall study findings and caveats: Loss of evenness, beyond lost richness, contributed to age-related TCR diversity decline in cancer patients.

The template was genomic DNA from peripheral blood, not RNA. This clonotype has just one count. What it binds is not known. The CDR3 has 17 amino acids. CDR1 and CDR2 (germline): ENHRY, SYGVKD. The J segment lost 9 bases and the V segment lost 10 bases, leaving 21 bases of the junction unmatched. The TCR comes from a human donor with a solid tumor. The rearrangement links TRBV10-3 to TRBJ1-6; 7 nucleotides line up with TRBD1. Sequenced material: blood. The DNA for the CDR3 is TGTGCCACCAAAGACCAATTAACAGGGGATTCAACTTCACCCCTCCACTTT. Residues: CATKDQLTGDSTSPLHF.